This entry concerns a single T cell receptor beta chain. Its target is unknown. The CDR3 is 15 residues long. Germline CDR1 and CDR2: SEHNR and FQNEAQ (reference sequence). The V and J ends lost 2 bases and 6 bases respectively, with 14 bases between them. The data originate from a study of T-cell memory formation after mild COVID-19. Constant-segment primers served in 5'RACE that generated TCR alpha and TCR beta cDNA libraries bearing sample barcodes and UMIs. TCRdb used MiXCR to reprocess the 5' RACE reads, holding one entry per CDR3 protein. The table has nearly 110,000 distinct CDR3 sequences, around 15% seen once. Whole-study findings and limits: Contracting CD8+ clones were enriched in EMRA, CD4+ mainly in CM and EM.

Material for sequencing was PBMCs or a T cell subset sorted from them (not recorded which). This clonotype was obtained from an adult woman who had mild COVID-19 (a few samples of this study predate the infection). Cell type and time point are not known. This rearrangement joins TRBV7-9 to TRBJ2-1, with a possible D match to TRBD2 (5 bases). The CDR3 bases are TGTGCCAGCAGCTTATTGGAGGCGGTGGTCAATGAGCAGTTCTTC. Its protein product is CASSLLEAVVNEQFF.